This TCR beta chain was identified in a study of OX40 agonist ivuxolimab in advanced cancers. General notes on the study: Ivuxolimab was a fully human IgG2 agonistic monoclonal antibody targeting the costimulatory receptor OX40 (CD134). Patients were allowed to have had prior anti-PD-1, anti-PD-L1 or anti-CTLA-4 therapy, and around 43% of the dose-escalation patients had been treated with checkpoint inhibitors. Of the 50 or so patients in dose escalation, 19 had hepatocellular carcinoma, around 15 had melanoma, 9 had renal cell carcinoma and 9 had head and neck cancer. A male proportion of around 81% and a mean age of roughly 55 years, ranging from about 23 to 79, were recorded for the dose-escalation cohort. Peripheral TCRbeta sequencing aimed to test whether ivuxolimab altered TCR sequence diversity and caused clonal T-cell expansion. Intravenous ivuxolimab was administered to patients every 2 weeks at six dose levels: 0.01, 0.1, 0.3, 1.5, 3 and 10 mg/kg. The paper describes the monotherapy dose-escalation part (N ≈ 52 patients) of the phase I trial of ivuxolimab. Three dose-escalation patients achieved partial responses, one with hepatocellular carcinoma and two with cutaneous melanoma. What the research found in general, with its limitations: Low levels of normalized T-cell clonal expansion were also seen in some patients who did not respond. After ivuxolimab, CD8+ T cells had more expanded clones than CD4+ T cells on average. The antigen specificity of the peripheral T cells that underwent clonal expansion was not determined. At doses from 0.1 to 3.0 mg/kg, clonal expansion was seen in both CD4+ and CD8+ blood T cells between baseline and week 6. In the 0.1-3.0 mg/kg groups, partial responders had among the lowest normalized peripheral clonal expansion, particularly in CD8+ T cells.

For sequencing of the TCRbeta CDR3 region, genomic DNA was extracted from the sorted cells. The immunoSEQ Assay was used for sequencing of TCRbeta CDR3 regions. In TCRdb, the immuneACCESS table is reduced to in-frame sequences with V and J assigned. These tables do not hold every clone; where another copy was compared, an unresolved V gene accounts for under half, and the others remain unexplained. This sample is represented by 70,000 or so clones; roughly 80% of them were singletons. Approximately 1% of the sample comes from the top ten. In its sample, this clone was seen once. Which antigen it targets is not known. Within one base of it there is no much larger clone, and no base qualities were kept. The CDR3 has 17 amino acids, counting the end cysteine and phenylalanine. Here the CDR3 DNA is all that survives: 51 bases in frame from base 1. From a lookup of the germline V gene, CDR1 and CDR2 are SGHDT and YYEEEE. The V end gives up 5 bases and the J end 2 bases, leaving 14 bases in the junction not matched to a gene.

The trial excluded patients who had a history of autoimmune disease or were on systemic immunosuppression. Peripheral blood for TCR sequencing was collected from all dose cohorts at baseline, on cycle 4 day 1, and on cycle 7 day 1. The samples were taken from a phase I, first-in-human, multicenter, open-label dose-escalation trial of ivuxolimab. The trial enrolled adults with locally advanced or metastatic head and neck squamous cell, hepatocellular, melanoma or renal cell carcinoma. CD4+ and CD8+ T cells were sorted separately from peripheral blood before TCR sequencing. The TCR comes from an adult with an advanced solid tumor such as melanoma, head and neck, liver or kidney cancer. The material was CD4+ or CD8+ T cells sorted from blood, obtained in a trial of the OX40 agonist ivuxolimab. The sequence is built from TRBV5-6 and TRBJ2-5, with TRBD2 matching 8 junction bases. The nucleotide sequence reads as follows: TGTGCCAGCAGTTTATTCCTAGCGGGTATTCCTCAAGAGACCCAGTACTTC. This encodes CASSLFLAGIPQETQYF.